The 2 T cell receptor beta chains reported below all come from one sample, sequenced in a study of human T cells and chemical hapten exposure. Time point: patch test 3, about 24 weeks after DPC sensitization. The treatment was: therapeutic diphenylcyclopropenone sensitization with weekly scalp DPC. MiXCR, run by TCRdb on the RACE reads, gives a single entry per CDR3 protein. The repertoire includes 62,000 or so distinct CDR3 sequences, 11% of them detected once, and about 2% sits in the top ten. Sequenced material: whole blood, taken in connection with sensitization to the hapten diphenylcyclopropenone (DPC). These receptors all come from a woman between 25 and 40 years old with alopecia areata. Some clones in this sample may be carry-over from other donors' samples.

The V gene is TRBV28, the J gene TRBJ2-7; D gene unclear. The germline CDR1 and CDR2 sequences are MDHEN and SYDVKM. CDR3 size: 14 residues. V lost 4 bases and J 0 bases, leaving 10 bases between the germline ends. CDR3 residues: CASSSPDHSYEQYF. As DNA, the CDR3 is TGTGCCAGCAGTTCACCAGACCACTCCTACGAGCAGTACTTC. The full variable domain, its missing parts supplied by reference TRBV28 and TRBJ2-7, is DVKVTQSSRYLVKRTGEKVFLECVQDMDHENMFWYRQDPGLGLRLIYFSYDVKMKEKGDIPEGYSVSREKKERFSLILESASTNQTSMYLCASSSPDHSYEQYFGPGTRLTVT.

In its sample, this clonotype was seen many times. The chain carries TRBV18 and TRBJ2-7; D remains unclear. From germline, CDR1 is KGHSH and CDR2 LQKENI. Trimming cost V 3 bases and J 4 bases, with 10 bases left between them. The CDR3 has 13 amino acids. Here the CDR3 DNA reads TGTGCCAGCTCACCGGGTAACCCATACGAGCAGTACTTC. Translating it yields CASSPGNPYEQYF.